This TCR beta chain was captured in a study of cytomegalovirus exposure and HLA in healthy donors. Study observations and caveats: Reportedly, diagnosis of cytomegalovirus status by the classifier showed high specificity and sensitivity. A later analysis associated 15,000 to 20,000 TCR beta sequences with HLA alleles at a 0.05 false discovery rate.

This clone was counted a few times. Antigen specificity is unknown. The CDR3 length is 14 residues. Germline values: CDR1 SGHDT, CDR2 YYEEEE. V shed 6 bases and J shed 0 bases, with 12 bases lying between them. Primers: 60 Vbeta forward and 13 Jbeta reverse. The method was immunoSEQ multiplex PCR; TCRdb's version includes in-frame clones alone and lacks a portion of them. This sample has about 140,000 clones; around 79% occur once, and the top ten carry approximately 3%. This chain links TRBV5-6 with TRBJ1-2, with D uncertain. This clonotype was sampled from a female donor in good health and CMV-seronegative. Sequencing input: PBMCs. The CDR3 DNA reads as TGTGCCAGCACATTAGAGATATCTAACTATGGCTACACCTTC. It is translated as CASTLEISNYGYTF.